Presented here are 20 T cell receptor beta chains from one specimen sequenced in a study of CD8 T cells in cerebrospinal fluid in Alzheimer's disease. TCRdb processed the 10x single-cell sequencing reads again and assigns one entry to each CDR3 protein, with no DNA. This repertoire includes around 1,500 distinct CDR3 sequences. Sequencing used cerebrospinal fluid. These TCRs come from a human donor with Alzheimer's disease.

Its frequency marks this clonotype as large. This chain links TRBV10-3 with TRBJ1-5. This CDR3 has 15 residues. Germline CDR1 ENHRY, CDR2 SYGVKD. The CDR3 loop is CAISEGLESNQPQHF.

This clonotype is deemed medium-sized by its frequency. This chain's CDR3 is CASTARTGSYEQYF. This chain links TRBV3-1 with TRBJ2-7; TCRdb reports TRBD1, a call that lacks DNA to check it against. Germline V gene sequence: CDR1 LGHDT, CDR2 YNNKEL (reference sequence). The CDR3 runs 14 residues.

The J gene is TRBJ2-2, the V gene TRBV20-1; checking the TCRdb D call of TRBD2 is not possible without DNA. This CDR3 has 15 residues. CDR1 and CDR2 from the germline V gene are DFQATT and SNEGSKA (reference sequence). This CDR3 reads CSARATSGGTGELFF.

According to its frequency, this clonotype is medium-sized. The chain employs TRBV27 and TRBJ1-6. The CDR3 contains 18 residues. Germline assignment: CDR1 MNHEY and CDR2 SMNVEV (reference sequence). The CDR3 sequence is CASSLRPHSPTGNSPLHF.

The chain uses TRBV18 and TRBJ1-1; there is no DNA to check the TCRdb D call of TRBD1. Germline assignment: CDR1 KGHSH and CDR2 LQKENI. This CDR3 has 13 amino acids. The CDR3 sequence is CASSNGGRTEAFF. Together with reference TRBV18 and TRBJ1-1, the CDR3 gives the full variable domain: NAGVMQNPRHLVRRRGQEARLRCSPMKGHSHVYWYRQLPEEGLKFMVYLQKENIIDESGMPKERFSAEFPKEGPSILRIQQVVRGDSAAYFCASSNGGRTEAFFGQGTRLTVV.

This chain uses TRBV7-3 with TRBJ1-1; TCRdb names TRBD1, which stays unverified in the absence of DNA. CDR1 is SGHTA and CDR2 is FQGTGA in the germline V gene. The length of the CDR3 is 14 residues. This CDR3 is CASSLNPGNTEAFF.

This clonotype is classed as large by frequency. This chain uses TRBV11-3 with TRBJ1-3; the D call of TRBD1 rests on TCRdb alone, since no DNA is present to check it. This CDR3 spans 15 amino acids. Germline V gene sequence: CDR1 SGHNT, CDR2 YENEEA. CDR3 residues: CASSFRTQGGNTIYF.

This clonotype is identified as medium-sized from frequency. The rearrangement links TRBV9 to TRBJ2-3. This CDR3 comprises 13 residues. The germline gives CDR1 SGDLS, CDR2 YYNGEE. CDR3 in amino acids: CASSVVGTDTQYF. The variable domain in full, completed from reference TRBV9 and TRBJ2-3, reads DSGVTQTPKHLITATGQRVTLRCSPRSGDLSVYWYQQSLDQGLQFLIQYYNGEERAKGNILERFSAQQFPDLHSELNLSSLELGDSALYFCASSVVGTDTQYFGPGTRLTVL.

This clonotype shows up as medium-sized by frequency. The rearrangement links TRBV7-2 to TRBJ2-5; TCRdb's D call, TRBD2, is unchecked because there is no DNA. CDR1 SGHTA and CDR2 FQGNSA come from the germline V gene. There are 17 residues in the CDR3. The CDR3: CASSLSLAGMYQETQYF.

This clonotype is called medium-sized based on its frequency. This chain uses TRBV9 with TRBJ1-2; TCRdb reports TRBD1, a call that lacks DNA to check it against. This CDR3 contains 13 residues. CDR1 and CDR2 (germline): SGDLS, YYNGEE. The CDR3 region is CASSVAAGVGYTF.

In terms of frequency, this clonotype is medium-sized. The chain links TRBV30 to TRBJ2-3. This CDR3 has 16 amino acids. From germline, CDR1 is GTSNPN and CDR2 SVGIG (reference sequence). CDR3 protein: CAWSVSVDFSTDTQYF.

This clonotype is called medium-sized based on its frequency. The chain combines TRBV6-4 with TRBJ2-3. The CDR3 is 11 residues long. Germline V gene lookup returns CDR1 MRHNA and CDR2 SNTAGT. The CDR3 loop is CASSVGDTQYF.

This chain uses TRBV2 with TRBJ1-5. From germline, CDR1 is SNHLY and CDR2 FYNNEI. The CDR3 is made up of 16 amino acids. The CDR3 sequence is CASTRGWSSLNQPQHF.

This clonotype is identified as medium-sized from frequency. V and J are TRBV12-5 and TRBJ1-2; checking the TCRdb D call of TRBD1 is not possible without DNA. The CDR3 consists of 14 residues. CDR1 and CDR2 (germline): LGHNT, FRNRAP. CDR3 loop: CASGPTPGNGGYTF.

Judged by frequency, this clonotype is medium-sized (0.01 to 0.1%). This chain uses TRBV5-1 with TRBJ2-5; the TRBD2 assignment by TCRdb is unverifiable without DNA. The germline CDR1 and CDR2 sequences are SGHRS and YFSETQ. This CDR3 contains 13 residues. The CDR3 reads CASSSESGGTQYF.

This clonotype is called medium-sized (0.01 to 0.1%) based on its frequency. CDR3 sequence reads: CASSLTWVGQPQHF. The chain is built from TRBV27 and TRBJ1-5. CDR1 is MNHEY, CDR2 SMNVEV, per germline (reference sequence). The length of the CDR3 is 14 residues.

Judged by frequency, this clonotype is large. The rearrangement joins TRBV4-1 to TRBJ1-1; TCRdb gives TRBD1 as the D gene, but with no DNA this cannot be confirmed. The CDR3 contains 15 residues. CDR1 and CDR2 from the germline V gene are MGHRA and YSYEKL. The CDR3 protein is CASSPPTGRYTEAFF.

By frequency, this clonotype is large (0.1 to 1%). The rearrangement links TRBV13 to TRBJ2-2; the TRBD1 assignment by TCRdb is unverifiable without DNA. Germline V gene data show CDR1 as PRHDT and CDR2 as FYEKMQ (reference sequence). This CDR3 spans 13 amino acids. CDR3 region: CASTLRGTGELFF.

The chain carries TRBV20-1 and TRBJ2-5; TCRdb designates TRBD1, a call that cannot be tested without DNA. Germline V lookup: CDR1 DFQATT, CDR2 SNEGSKA (reference sequence). This CDR3 region has 13 residues. CDR3 amino acids: CSVKFGGSETQYF.

According to its frequency, this clonotype is medium-sized. The chain links TRBV19 to TRBJ2-1; TCRdb's assignment of TRBD1 cannot be checked, as there is no DNA. Germline CDR1 is LNHDA and CDR2 is SQIVND (reference sequence). This CDR3 is 16 amino acids long. The CDR3 region is CASSIDRPGGMDEQFF.